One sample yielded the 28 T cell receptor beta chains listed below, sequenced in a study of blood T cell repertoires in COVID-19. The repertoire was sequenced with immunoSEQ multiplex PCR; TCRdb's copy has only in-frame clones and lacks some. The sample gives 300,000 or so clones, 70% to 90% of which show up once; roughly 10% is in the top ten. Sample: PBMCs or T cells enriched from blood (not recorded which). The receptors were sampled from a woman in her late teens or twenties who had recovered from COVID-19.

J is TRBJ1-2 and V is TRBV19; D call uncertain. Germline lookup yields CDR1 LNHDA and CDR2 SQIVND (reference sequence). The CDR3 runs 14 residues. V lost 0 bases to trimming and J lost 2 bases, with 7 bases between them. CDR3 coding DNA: TGTGCCAGTAGTATAGAAGAGAGCAACTATGGCTACACCTTC. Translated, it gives CASSIEESNYGYTF.

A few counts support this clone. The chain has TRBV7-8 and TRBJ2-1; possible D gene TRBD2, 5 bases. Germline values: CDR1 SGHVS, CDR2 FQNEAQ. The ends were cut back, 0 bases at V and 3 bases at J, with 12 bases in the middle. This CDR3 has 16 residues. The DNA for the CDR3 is TGTGCCAGCAGCTTAGCGGCCAGAGACTACTACAATGAGCAGTTCTTC. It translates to CASSLAARDYYNEQFF. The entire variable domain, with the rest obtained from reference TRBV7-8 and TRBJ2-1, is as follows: GAGVSQSPRYKVAKRGQDVALRCDPISGHVSLFWYQQALGQGPEFLTYFQNEAQLDKSGLPSDRFFAERPEGSVSTLKIQRTQQEDSAVYLCASSLAARDYYNEQFFGPGTRLTVL.

The CDR3 sequence: CASSIPGQDGYTF. Here the CDR3 DNA reads TGCGCCAGCAGCATTCCGGGACAGGATGGCTACACCTTC. V and J are TRBV5-1 and TRBJ1-2, with TRBD1 matching 8 bases. Looked up from germline, CDR1 is SGHRS and CDR2 is YFSETQ. Trimming removed 4 bases from V and 6 bases from J; junction bases left unmatched: 5. This CDR3 is 13 amino acids long.

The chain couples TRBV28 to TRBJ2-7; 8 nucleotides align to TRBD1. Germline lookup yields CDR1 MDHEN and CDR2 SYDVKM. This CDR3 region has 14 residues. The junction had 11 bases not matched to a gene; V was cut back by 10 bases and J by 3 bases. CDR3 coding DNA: TGTGCCACCATACGGACAGGGACTTACTACGAGCAGTACTTC. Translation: CATIRTGTYYEQYF.

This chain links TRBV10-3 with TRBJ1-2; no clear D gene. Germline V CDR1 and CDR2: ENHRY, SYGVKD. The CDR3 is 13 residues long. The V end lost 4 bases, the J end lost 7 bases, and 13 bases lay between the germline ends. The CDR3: CAISAGESGGYTF. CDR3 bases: TGTGCCATCAGTGCCGGGGAATCCGGTGGCTACACCTTC.

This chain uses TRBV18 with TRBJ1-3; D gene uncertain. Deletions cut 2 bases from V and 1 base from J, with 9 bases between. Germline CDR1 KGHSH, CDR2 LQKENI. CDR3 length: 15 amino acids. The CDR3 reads CASSPRGDSGNTIYF. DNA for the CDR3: TGTGCCAGCTCACCAAGAGGCGATTCTGGAAACACCATATATTTT. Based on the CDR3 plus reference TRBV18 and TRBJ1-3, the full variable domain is NAGVMQNPRHLVRRRGQEARLRCSPMKGHSHVYWYRQLPEEGLKFMVYLQKENIIDESGMPKERFSAEFPKEGPSILRIQQVVRGDSAAYFCASSPRGDSGNTIYFGEGSWLTVV.

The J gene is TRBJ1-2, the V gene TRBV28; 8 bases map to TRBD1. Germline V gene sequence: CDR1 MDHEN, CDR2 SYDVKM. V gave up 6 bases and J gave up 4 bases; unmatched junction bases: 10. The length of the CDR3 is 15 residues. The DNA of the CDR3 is TGTGCCAGCAGCGCTACCGGGACAGGTCTCTATGGCTACACCTTC. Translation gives CASSATGTGLYGYTF.

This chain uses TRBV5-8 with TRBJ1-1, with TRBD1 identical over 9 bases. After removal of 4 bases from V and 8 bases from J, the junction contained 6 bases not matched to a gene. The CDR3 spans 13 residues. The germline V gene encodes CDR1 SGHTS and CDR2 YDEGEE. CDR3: CASSGEDRGEAFF. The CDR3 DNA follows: TGTGCCAGCAGCGGGGAGGACAGGGGAGAAGCTTTCTTT.

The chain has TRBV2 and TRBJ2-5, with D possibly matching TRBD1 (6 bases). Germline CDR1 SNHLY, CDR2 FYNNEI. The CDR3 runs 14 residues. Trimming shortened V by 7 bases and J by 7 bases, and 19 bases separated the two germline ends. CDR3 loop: CASILPGQEVTQYF. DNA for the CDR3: TGTGCCAGCATCCTTCCGGGACAAGAAGTGACCCAGTACTTC.

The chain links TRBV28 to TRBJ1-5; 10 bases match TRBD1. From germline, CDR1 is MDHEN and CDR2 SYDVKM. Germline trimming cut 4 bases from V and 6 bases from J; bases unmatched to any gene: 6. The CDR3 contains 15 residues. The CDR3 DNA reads TGTGCCAGCAGTTCCTGGGACAGGGGCAGTCAGCCCCAGCATTTT. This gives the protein CASSSWDRGSQPQHF.

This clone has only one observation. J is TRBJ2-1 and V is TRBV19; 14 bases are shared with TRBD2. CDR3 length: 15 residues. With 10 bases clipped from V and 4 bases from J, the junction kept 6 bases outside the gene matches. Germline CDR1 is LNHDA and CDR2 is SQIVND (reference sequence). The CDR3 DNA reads TGTGCCACTAGACTAGCGGGAGGGATATACAATGAGCAGTTCTTC. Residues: CATRLAGGIYNEQFF. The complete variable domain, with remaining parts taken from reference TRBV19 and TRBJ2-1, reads DGGITQSPKYLFRKEGQNVTLSCEQNLNHDAMYWYRQDPGQGLRLIYYSQIVNDFQKGDIAEGYSVSREKKESFPLTVTSAQKNPTAFYLCATRLAGGIYNEQFFGPGTRLTVL.

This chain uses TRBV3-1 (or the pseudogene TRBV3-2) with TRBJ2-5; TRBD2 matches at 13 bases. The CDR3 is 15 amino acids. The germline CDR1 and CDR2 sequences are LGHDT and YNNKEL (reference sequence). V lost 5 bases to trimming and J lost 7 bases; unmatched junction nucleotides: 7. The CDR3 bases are TGTGCCAGCAGCACTAGCGGGGGGGCCTTAGGGACCCAGTACTTC. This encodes CASSTSGGALGTQYF.

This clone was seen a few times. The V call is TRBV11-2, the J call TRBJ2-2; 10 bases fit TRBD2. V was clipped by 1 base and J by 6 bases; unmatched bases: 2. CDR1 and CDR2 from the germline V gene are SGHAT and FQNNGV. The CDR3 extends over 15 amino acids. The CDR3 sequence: CASSLAAGGPGELFF. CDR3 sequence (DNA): TGTGCCAGCAGCTTAGCAGCGGGAGGGCCCGGGGAGCTGTTTTTT.

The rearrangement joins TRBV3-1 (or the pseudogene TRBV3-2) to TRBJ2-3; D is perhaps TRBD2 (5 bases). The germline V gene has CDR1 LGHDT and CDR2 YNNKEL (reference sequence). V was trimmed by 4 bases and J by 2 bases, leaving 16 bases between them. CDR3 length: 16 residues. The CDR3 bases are TGTGCCAGCAGCCCGACTATGACCTTTATCACAGATACGCAGTATTTT. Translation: CASSPTMTFITDTQYF.

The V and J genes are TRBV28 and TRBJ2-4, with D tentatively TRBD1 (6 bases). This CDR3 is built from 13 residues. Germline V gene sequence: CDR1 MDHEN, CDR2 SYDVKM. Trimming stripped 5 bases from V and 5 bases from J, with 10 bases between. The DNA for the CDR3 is TGTGCCAGCAGTACAGGGAGCGAAAACATTCAGTACTTC. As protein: CASSTGSENIQYF.

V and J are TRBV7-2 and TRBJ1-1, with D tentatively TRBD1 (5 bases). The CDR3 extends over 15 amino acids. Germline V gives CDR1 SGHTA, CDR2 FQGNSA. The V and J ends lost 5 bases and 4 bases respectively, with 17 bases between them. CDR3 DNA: TGTGCCAGCAGCCCTACAGGAGTTTACGGCACTGAAGCTTTCTTT. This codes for CASSPTGVYGTEAFF.

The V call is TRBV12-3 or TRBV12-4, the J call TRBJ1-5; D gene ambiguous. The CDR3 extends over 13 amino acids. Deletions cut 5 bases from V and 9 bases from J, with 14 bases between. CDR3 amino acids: CASSLSIRGPQHF. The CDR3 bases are TGTGCCAGCAGTCTCAGTATTCGAGGGCCCCAGCATTTT.

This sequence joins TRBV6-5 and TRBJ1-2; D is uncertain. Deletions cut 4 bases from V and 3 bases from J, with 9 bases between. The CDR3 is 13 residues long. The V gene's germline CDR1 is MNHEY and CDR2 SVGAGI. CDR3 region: CASSSVEDYGYTF. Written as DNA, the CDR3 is TGTGCCAGCAGTTCTGTCGAGGACTATGGCTACACCTTC.

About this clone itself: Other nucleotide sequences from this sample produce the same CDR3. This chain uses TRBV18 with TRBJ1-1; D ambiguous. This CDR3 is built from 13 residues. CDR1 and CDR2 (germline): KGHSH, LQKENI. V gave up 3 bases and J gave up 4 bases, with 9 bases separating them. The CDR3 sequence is CASSPTGGTEAFF. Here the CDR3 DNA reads TGTGCCAGCTCACCGACTGGCGGCACTGAAGCTTTCTTT.

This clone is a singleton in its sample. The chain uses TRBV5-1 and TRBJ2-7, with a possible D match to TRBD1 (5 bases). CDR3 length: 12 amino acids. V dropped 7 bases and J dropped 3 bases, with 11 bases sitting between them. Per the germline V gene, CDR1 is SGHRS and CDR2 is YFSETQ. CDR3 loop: CASAGLYYEQYF. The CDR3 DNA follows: TGCGCCAGCGCAGGGCTTTACTACGAGCAGTACTTC.

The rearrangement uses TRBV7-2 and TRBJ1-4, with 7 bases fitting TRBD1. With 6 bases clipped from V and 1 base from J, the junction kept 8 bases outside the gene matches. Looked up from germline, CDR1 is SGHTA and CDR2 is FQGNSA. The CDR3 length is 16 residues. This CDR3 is CASRGGQIITNEKLFF. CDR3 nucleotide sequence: TGTGCCAGCAGGGGGGGACAGATAATAACTAATGAAAAACTGTTTTTT.

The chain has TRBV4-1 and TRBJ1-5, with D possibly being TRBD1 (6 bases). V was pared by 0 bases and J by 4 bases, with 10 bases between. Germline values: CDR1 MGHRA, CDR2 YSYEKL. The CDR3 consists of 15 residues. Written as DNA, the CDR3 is TGCGCCAGCAGCCAAGAGGACAGAACAAATCAGCCCCAGCATTTT. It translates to CASSQEDRTNQPQHF.

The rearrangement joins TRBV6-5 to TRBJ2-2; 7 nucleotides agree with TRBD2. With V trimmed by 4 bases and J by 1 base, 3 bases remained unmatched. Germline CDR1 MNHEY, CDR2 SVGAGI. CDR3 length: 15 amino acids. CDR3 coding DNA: TGTGCCAGCAGTTTGCTAGCGGAGAACACCGGGGAGCTGTTTTTT. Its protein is CASSLLAENTGELFF.

This CDR3 is CASSIRDSPFYGYTF. The DNA for the CDR3 is TGTGCCAGCAGCATCCGGGACAGCCCTTTCTATGGCTACACCTTC. The V and J genes are TRBV9 and TRBJ1-2; 7 bases align to TRBD1. J was trimmed by 4 bases and V by 4 bases; bases with no gene match: 10. In germline, CDR1 is SGDLS, CDR2 YYNGEE. The CDR3 extends over 15 amino acids.

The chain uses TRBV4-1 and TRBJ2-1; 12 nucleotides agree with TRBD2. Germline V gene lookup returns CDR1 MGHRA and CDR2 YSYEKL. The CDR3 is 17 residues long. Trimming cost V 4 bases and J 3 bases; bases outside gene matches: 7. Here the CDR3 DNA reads TGCGCCAGCAGCCGACTTCTAGCGGGAGGGATCTACAATGAGCAGTTCTTC. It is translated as CASSRLLAGGIYNEQFF.

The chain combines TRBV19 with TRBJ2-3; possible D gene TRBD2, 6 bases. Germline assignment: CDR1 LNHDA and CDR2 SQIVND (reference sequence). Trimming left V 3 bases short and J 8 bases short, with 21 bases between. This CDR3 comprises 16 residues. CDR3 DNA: TGTGCCAGTAGTATCCGTCGGGGGACGGGAGCGGGTACGCAGTATTTT. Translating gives CASSIRRGTGAGTQYF.

The CDR3 DNA follows: TGTGCCAGCAGCCAGGAGGGGGCAGAAGGCTATGGCTACACCTTC. As protein: CASSQEGAEGYGYTF. The chain carries TRBV3-1 (or the pseudogene TRBV3-2) and TRBJ1-2; 7 bases map to TRBD1. Germline lookup yields CDR1 LGHDT and CDR2 YNNKEL (reference sequence). This CDR3 comprises 15 residues. V was pared by 3 bases and J by 4 bases, with 8 bases of the junction left unmatched.

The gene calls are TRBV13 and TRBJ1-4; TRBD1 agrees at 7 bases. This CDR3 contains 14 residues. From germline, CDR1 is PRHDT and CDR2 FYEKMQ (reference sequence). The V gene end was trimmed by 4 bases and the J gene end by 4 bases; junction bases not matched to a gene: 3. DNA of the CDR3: TGTGCCAGCAGCTCAGGGGGAGATAATGAAAAACTGTTTTTT. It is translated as CASSSGGDNEKLFF.